Below, 4 T cell receptor beta chains from the same sample are listed, as sequenced in a study of OX40 agonist ivuxolimab in advanced cancers. The protocol was immunoSEQ multiplex PCR, while the TCRdb copy is restricted to in-frame clones and leaves out a portion. In the table there are approximately 60,000 clones, 81% of which are singletons. Source: CD4+ or CD8+ T cells sorted from blood, taken in a trial of the OX40 agonist ivuxolimab. The source is an adult with an advanced solid tumor such as melanoma, head and neck, liver or kidney cancer.

The chain employs TRBV12-5 and TRBJ2-3, with D possibly matching TRBD2 (7 bases). In germline, CDR1 is LGHNT, CDR2 FRNRAP. V lost 6 bases and J 4 bases, leaving 20 bases between the germline ends. CDR3 length equals 16 residues. Here the CDR3 reads CASGRLRGAPADTQYF. Written as DNA, the CDR3 is TGTGCTAGTGGCCGATTACGGGGGGCGCCGGCAGATACGCAGTATTTT.

The J gene is TRBJ2-3, the V gene TRBV7-8, with D perhaps TRBD1 (5 bases). Trimming shortened V by 5 bases and J by 3 bases, and 15 bases separated the two germline ends. The CDR3 spans 15 residues. Germline CDR1 and CDR2: SGHVS and FQNEAQ. CDR3 amino acids: CASSPRVRLTDTQYF. In DNA, the CDR3 is TGTGCCAGCAGCCCCAGGGTGAGGTTGACAGATACGCAGTATTTT.

The chain carries TRBV14 and TRBJ2-7; TRBD1 matches 7 bases. Germline V lookup: CDR1 SGHDN, CDR2 FVKESK. There are 19 residues in the CDR3. Unmatched junction bases numbered 17, after V lost 3 bases and J lost 0 bases. The CDR3 DNA sequence: TGTGCCAGCAGCCAGCTAACCGGTACCGGGACAGATAGCTCCTACGAGCAGTACTTC. It translates to CASSQLTGTGTDSSYEQYF.

This clone has just one count. The chain carries TRBV5-5 and TRBJ2-6; TRBD1 might be the D (6 bases). V dropped 5 bases and J dropped 4 bases, with 22 bases sitting between them. Germline V CDR1 and CDR2: SGHKS, YYEKEE (reference sequence). This CDR3 contains 18 residues. CDR3 bases: TGTGCCAGCAGACTCCGGGACACTCCTTTGAGGGGGGCCAACGTCCTGACTTTC. It encodes CASRLRDTPLRGANVLTF.